Following are 23 T cell receptor beta chains from one sample sequenced in a study of blood T cells in healthy people across ages. The second PCR ran roughly 7 to 12 cycles with a sample-barcoded 5' primer and J-beta primers. TCRdb analysed the 5' RACE reads with MiXCR anew, one entry per CDR3 protein. The sample consists of around 1,000,000 distinct CDR3 sequences, roughly a quarter of them appearing once. This same sample was also part of a study on T cells of mothers and their children.

The sequenced material came from blood. All receptors come from a girl aged 2 to 9 in good health.

This clonotype has only a few counts. The V gene is TRBV29-1, the J gene TRBJ2-1; TRBD1 is a possible D gene (6 bases). Trimming removed 0 bases at V and 3 bases at J, with 12 bases between. The CDR3 covers 15 residues. Germline assignment: CDR1 SQVTM and CDR2 ANQGSEA. The CDR3 loop reads CSVEDDRDIYNEQFF. The DNA for the CDR3 is TGCAGCGTTGAAGATGATCGGGACATCTACAATGAGCAGTTCTTC.

This chain uses TRBV4-2 with TRBJ2-5, with TRBD1 matching over 10 bases. V was pared by 1 base and J by 3 bases, with 2 bases of the junction left unmatched. CDR1 LGHNA and CDR2 YNFKEQ come from the germline V gene. This CDR3 has 15 residues. This CDR3 reads CASSQGDRGKETQYF. In nucleotides, the CDR3 is TGTGCCAGCAGCCAAGGGGACAGGGGAAAAGAGACCCAGTACTTC.

This chain joins TRBV14 and TRBJ2-5; D gene uncertain. With 5 bases removed from V and 0 bases from J, the gap between germline ends came to 7 bases. Germline CDR1 reads SGHDN; CDR2 reads FVKESK. The CDR3 has 13 amino acids. The CDR3 coding sequence is TGTGCCAGCAGCTCCTTTGACCAAGAGACCCAGTACTTC. This translates into CASSSFDQETQYF.

J is TRBJ2-5 and V is TRBV29-1; no firm D call. Germline V CDR1 and CDR2: SQVTM, ANQGSEA. V was clipped by 1 base and J by 5 bases, with 17 bases between them. The CDR3 extends over 15 amino acids. The CDR3 bases are TGCAGCGTTGAAGGAAGTTTTCCTTTGGGGGAGACCCAGTACTTC. As protein: CSVEGSFPLGETQYF.

The V and J genes are TRBV7-8 and TRBJ1-5; D is perhaps TRBD1 (5 bases). The CDR3 covers 15 residues. Trimming took 5 bases from V and 0 from J, leaving 11 bases between them. Germline V gene sequence: CDR1 SGHVS, CDR2 FQNEAQ. The CDR3 reads CASSHRQSSNQPQHF. The CDR3 coding sequence is TGTGCCAGCAGCCACCGACAGAGTAGCAATCAGCCCCAGCATTTT. Combining the CDR3 with reference TRBV7-8 and TRBJ1-5 gives the whole variable domain GAGVSQSPRYKVAKRGQDVALRCDPISGHVSLFWYQQALGQGPEFLTYFQNEAQLDKSGLPSDRFFAERPEGSVSTLKIQRTQQEDSAVYLCASSHRQSSNQPQHFGDGTRLSIL.

The chain carries TRBV6-2 or TRBV6-3 and TRBJ2-1; D is possibly TRBD1 (5 bases). The CDR3 sequence is 14 residues long. The germline CDR1 and CDR2 sequences are MNHEY and SVGEGT. Trimming removed 7 bases at V and 5 bases at J, with 15 bases between. The CDR3 DNA sequence: TGTGCCAGCAATCTACCGGACAAGGACAATGAGCAGTTCTTC. Translation: CASNLPDKDNEQFF.

The table lists this clonotype with a few counts. This chain uses TRBV27 with TRBJ1-5, with 8 bases matching TRBD1. After removal of 3 bases from V and 7 bases from J, the junction contained 5 bases not matched to a gene. Germline lookup yields CDR1 MNHEY and CDR2 SMNVEV (reference sequence). The CDR3 is 14 amino acids. The CDR3 here is CASSFQGAGQPQHF. The CDR3 DNA reads as TGTGCCAGCAGTTTTCAGGGGGCCGGACAGCCCCAGCATTTT.

The chain has TRBV10-2 and TRBJ2-5; 8 bases fit TRBD1. This CDR3 contains 15 residues. Per germline, CDR1 WSHSY and CDR2 SAAADI. Trimming at V came to 4 bases and at J to 3 bases, leaving 7 bases not matched to a gene. The CDR3 bases are TGCGCCAGCAGTGTATCGCCAGGGGGCGAAGAGACCCAGTACTTC. This sequence encodes CASSVSPGGEETQYF.

This chain connects TRBV2 to TRBJ2-7; perhaps TRBD2 as D (6 bases). With 7 bases removed from V and 4 bases from J, the gap between germline ends came to 17 bases. Germline V gives CDR1 SNHLY, CDR2 FYNNEI. This CDR3 region has 14 residues. CDR3 loop: CASNQGLTSYEQYF. Here the CDR3 DNA reads TGTGCCAGCAACCAGGGACTGACCAGTTACGAGCAGTACTTC.

The chain has TRBV10-3 and TRBJ2-3; D ambiguous. The V end was cut by 0 bases, the J end by 2 bases, with 6 bases between. Germline assignment: CDR1 ENHRY and CDR2 SYGVKD. CDR3 size: 14 residues. CDR3 protein: CAISESLYTDTQYF. CDR3 nucleotides: TGTGCCATCAGTGAGTCACTCTACACAGATACGCAGTATTTT.

This clonotype was picked up a small number of times. A read error may account for a junction end that differs from germline. The chain couples TRBV19 to TRBJ1-4; D not resolved. The CDR3 is 14 residues long. Looked up from germline, CDR1 is LNHDA and CDR2 is SQIVND (reference sequence). Written as DNA, the CDR3 is TGTGCCAGTAGTATGGAGGGTGCTCTCAGAGAAACTGTTTTT. This gives the protein CASSMEGALRETVF.

A note on this clonotype: Mismatch with germline at one junction end may stem from a read error. The chain recombines TRBV3-1 with TRBJ2-1; 7 bases align to TRBD1. TRBJ2-7 matches the DNA end more closely, so the J call is doubtful. This CDR3 has 14 amino acids. Per the germline V gene, CDR1 is LGHDT and CDR2 is YNNKEL (reference sequence). The CDR3 region is CANSRTGNPYEQYF. CDR3 nucleotides: TGTGCCAACAGCCGGACAGGTAATCCCTACGAGCAGTACTTC.

This clonotype was found a few times. J is TRBJ2-7 and V is TRBV6-1; D possibly matches TRBD1 or TRBD2 (5 bases each). CDR1 and CDR2 (germline): MNHNS, SASEGT. This CDR3 comprises 17 residues. The ends were cut back, 6 bases at V and 2 bases at J, with 23 bases in the middle. CDR3 bases: TGTGCCAGCAGCCCCCTGAGGGGCGTATCATCAACCTACGAGCAGTACTTC. This codes for CASSPLRGVSSTYEQYF.

This clonotype was observed a few times. J is TRBJ1-4 and V is TRBV5-5; no clear D gene. The CDR3 length is 16 residues. V was cut by 1 base and J by 7 bases, with 17 bases left in between. Looked up from germline, CDR1 is SGHKS and CDR2 is YYEKEE (reference sequence). CDR3 nucleotide sequence: TGTGCCAGCAGCTTGATTGGGTCTCTAGGGAGTGAAAAACTGTTTTTT. Its protein product is CASSLIGSLGSEKLFF. Complete variable domain (other parts from reference TRBV5-5 and TRBJ1-4): DAGVTQSPTHLIKTRGQQVTLRCSPISGHKSVSWYQQVLGQGPQFIFQYYEKEERGRGNFPDRFSARQFPNYSSELNVNALLLGDSALYLCASSLIGSLGSEKLFFGSGTQLSVL.

V gene TRBV27 combines with J gene TRBJ2-5, with D possibly matching TRBD2 (6 bases). V lost 0 bases and J 2 bases, leaving 13 bases between the germline ends. The CDR3 spans 16 residues. The germline gives CDR1 MNHEY, CDR2 SMNVEV (reference sequence). The CDR3 spells CASSLSRGLGQETQYF. As DNA, the CDR3 is TGTGCCAGCAGTTTATCGCGGGGATTGGGGCAAGAGACCCAGTACTTC.

The chain recombines TRBV24-1 with TRBJ1-2; D remains unclear. Germline-derived CDR1 and CDR2 are KGHDR and SFDVKD. CDR3 length equals 13 residues. V lost 4 bases and J 2 bases, leaving 7 bases between the germline ends. The CDR3 sequence: CATSEQTNYGYTF. CDR3 sequence (DNA): TGTGCCACCAGTGAACAAACAAACTATGGCTACACCTTC.

This clonotype was counted a few times. The V and J genes are TRBV28 and TRBJ2-3; D perhaps matches TRBD1 (6 bases). Per germline, CDR1 MDHEN and CDR2 SYDVKM. The CDR3 runs 15 residues. Trimming stripped 7 bases from V and 3 bases from J, with 17 bases between. CDR3 sequence (DNA): TGTGCCAGCATTCCCGCCCCAGGGGAGACAGATACGCAGTATTTT. Protein product: CASIPAPGETDTQYF.

The chain has TRBV15 and TRBJ1-4; perhaps TRBD1 as D (6 bases). The CDR3 consists of 14 residues. Trimming removed 4 bases from V and 6 bases from J, with 12 bases in between. Germline V gene data show CDR1 as LNHNV and CDR2 as YYDKDF (reference sequence). CDR3 bases: TGTGCCACCAGCAACAGGGTTAATGATGAAAAACTGTTTTTT. Residues: CATSNRVNDEKLFF.

The V call is TRBV29-1, the J call TRBJ2-3; D is ambiguous. This CDR3 has 13 amino acids. CDR1 SQVTM and CDR2 ANQGSEA come from the germline V gene. The V end was cut by 6 bases, the J end by 4 bases, with 14 bases between. DNA of the CDR3: TGCAGCGTACGGACCAGTGGACCAGATACGCAGTATTTT. Translation: CSVRTSGPDTQYF.

CDR3 coding DNA: TGTGCCAGCCAACTTGGACAGGGCTACGAGCAGTACTTC. It codes for CASQLGQGYEQYF. V usage is TRBV4-2 and J usage is TRBJ2-5, with 8 bases identical to TRBD1. Judging by the DNA end, TRBJ2-7 fits better; the J call may be wrong. Germline-derived CDR1 and CDR2 are LGHNA and YNFKEQ. The CDR3 runs 13 residues.

This chain connects TRBV5-5 to TRBJ2-4, with D perhaps matching TRBD2 (6 bases). CDR3 length: 16 amino acids. Germline values: CDR1 SGHKS, CDR2 YYEKEE (reference sequence). Trimming left V 3 bases short and J 2 bases short, with 15 bases between. The CDR3, as DNA: TGTGCCAGCAGCTCCACGTTGGGGGGAACCAAAAACATTCAGTACTTC. Amino acids: CASSSTLGGTKNIQYF.

This clonotype was detected only a few times. The chain couples TRBV6-5 to TRBJ2-7; the D gene is possibly TRBD2 (5 bases). In germline, CDR1 is MNHEY, CDR2 SVGAGI. The V end was cut by 2 bases, the J end by 5 bases, with 10 bases between. The CDR3 has 13 residues. In DNA, the CDR3 is TGTGCCAGCAGTTACGGAGGTGGGGACGAGCAGTACTTC. Translating gives CASSYGGGDEQYF.

The J gene is TRBJ2-7, the V gene TRBV10-3, with unresolved D. V was shortened by 8 bases and J by 0 bases, with 11 bases between the two germline ends. The CDR3 loop spans 13 amino acids. CDR1 ENHRY and CDR2 SYGVKD come from the germline V gene. CDR3 nucleotides: TGTGCCATCGGGGTAGATGGCTCCTACGAGCAGTACTTC. Encoded protein: CAIGVDGSYEQYF.